Detailed here is one TCR beta chain. The antigen is not known. The data stem from a study of cytomegalovirus exposure and HLA in healthy donors. General study points: Both high specificity and high sensitivity reportedly marked the classifier's diagnosis of cytomegalovirus status.

The CDR3 covers 16 residues. In germline, CDR1 is SGHNT, CDR2 YYREEE (reference sequence). V shed 1 base, J shed 1 base, and the junction held 4 bases outside the gene matches. Primers: 60 Vbeta forward and 13 Jbeta reverse. Only in-frame clones appear in the TCRdb table, and some are missing; sequencing was by immunoSEQ multiplex PCR. The sample consists of about 170,000 clones, around 83% of them appearing once. Source material: PBMCs. The TCR sequence derives from a man aged 25 to 40 in good health and CMV-seropositive. The rearrangement joins TRBV5-4 to TRBJ1-2; 10 bases map to TRBD1. CDR3 sequence reads: CASSLLTGGGNYGYTF. CDR3 bases: TGTGCCAGCAGCTTGCTGACAGGGGGCGGTAACTATGGCTACACCTTC.